This passage covers 10 T cell receptor beta chains from one sample sequenced in a study of shared clonotypes between healthy human individuals (dated by TCRdb to 2019 to 2021). The protocol used for the library was the immunoSEQ multiplex PCR assay. What TCRdb holds here is the immuneACCESS table cut down to in-frame rearrangements. Part of the clones is not present; checked against another copy, under half of the missing clones reflect an unresolved V gene, and the others are unexplained. Present in this sample are about 520,000 clones, about 96% of which were seen just once. About 0.06% of the sample belongs to the ten largest clones. The sample comprised naive CD4+ T cells sorted from blood. The meaning of the sample's cell subset or site label: CD45RA+ positively selected. These receptors were taken from a woman in her 30s in good health.

The V and J genes are TRBV28 and TRBJ2-7; TRBD2 aligns across 7 bases. Trimming removed 7 bases from V and 2 bases from J; junction bases left unmatched: 14. Looked up from germline, CDR1 is MDHEN and CDR2 is SYDVKM. The CDR3 extends over 16 amino acids. The CDR3 is CASTSGGLSAPYEQYF. For the CDR3, the DNA is TGTGCCAGCACCTCGGGGGGACTATCCGCTCCCTACGAGCAGTACTTC.

The V gene is TRBV11-2, the J gene TRBJ2-3; D unclear. Per germline, CDR1 SGHAT and CDR2 FQNNGV. The CDR3 has 13 residues. With 0 bases removed from V and 6 bases from J, the gap between germline ends came to 7 bases. The CDR3 spells CASSLDLTDTQYF. CDR3 sequence (DNA): TGTGCCAGCAGCTTAGATCTGACGGATACGCAGTATTTT.

V and J are TRBV19 and TRBJ1-5, with 7 bases fitting TRBD1. The germline V gene has CDR1 LNHDA and CDR2 SQIVND (reference sequence). This CDR3 contains 14 residues. V shed 4 bases, J shed 5 bases, and the junction held 5 bases outside the gene matches. CDR3: CASSRTGADQPQHF. CDR3 DNA: TGTGCCAGTAGTAGGACAGGAGCCGATCAGCCCCAGCATTTT.

The J gene is TRBJ2-3, the V gene TRBV28; D might be TRBD2 (5 bases). V was trimmed by 2 bases and J by 2 bases, leaving 11 bases between them. This CDR3 has 15 residues. Germline lookup yields CDR1 MDHEN and CDR2 SYDVKM. Here the CDR3 reads CASSLEGGNTDTQYF. DNA for the CDR3: TGTGCCAGCAGTTTAGAGGGCGGAAACACAGATACGCAGTATTTT.

The chain has TRBV6-1 and TRBJ1-1; D is unclear. The germline gives CDR1 MNHNS, CDR2 SASEGT. Trimming took off 7 bases at V and 7 bases at J, with 19 bases between the two ends. There are 14 residues in the CDR3. CDR3 sequence: CASMPEPGHGEAFF. The DNA for the CDR3 is TGTGCCAGCATGCCGGAACCGGGTCATGGTGAAGCTTTCTTT.

The chain recombines TRBV15 with TRBJ2-7; D not certain. Deletions cut 2 bases from V and 1 base from J, with 9 bases between. The CDR3 runs 14 residues. From germline, CDR1 is LNHNV and CDR2 YYDKDF (reference sequence). CDR3 in amino acids: CATSRPTASYEQYF. The DNA of the CDR3 is TGTGCCACCAGCAGACCCACGGCGTCCTACGAGCAGTACTTC.

The CDR3 is CASNRDRGEAFF. The CDR3 DNA reads as TGTGCCAGTAACCGGGACAGGGGCGAAGCTTTCTTT. The chain uses TRBV19 and TRBJ1-1, with TRBD1 matching 10 bases. The CDR3 spans 12 residues. V lost 7 bases and J lost 8; bases outside the gene matches: 4. Germline V CDR1 and CDR2: LNHDA, SQIVND (reference sequence).

V usage is TRBV9 and J usage is TRBJ1-2, with a tentative D call TRBD1 (5 bases). From germline, CDR1 is SGDLS and CDR2 YYNGEE. The V and J ends lost 4 bases and 1 base respectively, with 20 bases between them. There are 17 residues in the CDR3. CDR3 loop: CASSHQSAGTGNYGYTF. As DNA, the CDR3 is TGTGCCAGCAGCCACCAAAGCGCAGGGACCGGTAACTATGGCTACACCTTC.

The rearrangement links TRBV4-1 to TRBJ2-7; 8 bases align to TRBD2. CDR3 size: 16 residues. J was trimmed by 2 bases and V by 4 bases; bases with no gene match: 10. The germline gives CDR1 MGHRA, CDR2 YSYEKL. CDR3 in amino acids: CASSPGGAGAPYEQYF. CDR3 bases: TGCGCCAGCAGCCCCGGGGGAGCGGGAGCCCCCTACGAGCAGTACTTC.

This chain joins TRBV18 and TRBJ2-7; no definite D call. Per the germline V gene, CDR1 is KGHSH and CDR2 is LQKENI. V was clipped by 4 bases and J by 0 bases, with 10 bases between them. CDR3 length: 14 amino acids. CDR3 DNA sequence: TGTGCCAGCTCACAAGACCGTTACTCCTACGAGCAGTACTTC. Its translation is CASSQDRYSYEQYF.